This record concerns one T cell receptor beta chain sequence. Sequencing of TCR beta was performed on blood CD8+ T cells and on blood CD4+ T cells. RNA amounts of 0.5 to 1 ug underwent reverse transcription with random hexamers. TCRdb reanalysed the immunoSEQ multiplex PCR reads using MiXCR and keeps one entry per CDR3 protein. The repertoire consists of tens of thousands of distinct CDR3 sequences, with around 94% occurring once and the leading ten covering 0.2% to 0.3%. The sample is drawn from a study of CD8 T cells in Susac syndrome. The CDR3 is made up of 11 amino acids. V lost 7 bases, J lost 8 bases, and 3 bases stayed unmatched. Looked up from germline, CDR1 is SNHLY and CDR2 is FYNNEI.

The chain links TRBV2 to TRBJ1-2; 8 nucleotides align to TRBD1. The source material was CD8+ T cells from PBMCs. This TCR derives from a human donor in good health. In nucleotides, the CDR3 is TGTGCCAGCACAGGGGGCTGGGGCTACACCTTC. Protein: CASTGGWGYTF.